This entry lists 16 T cell receptor beta chains sequenced from one sample in a study of blood T cell repertoires in COVID-19. Here immunoSEQ multiplex PCR was the method, and the copy in TCRdb shows in-frame clones only, minus some. There are 200,000 to 250,000 clones in the sample; approximately 82% occur only once, and around 3.3% lies in the top ten. Sequenced: peripheral blood. The receptors come from a woman aged 18-29 years with acute or convalescent COVID-19.

The chain has TRBV23-1 and TRBJ1-4, with 8 bases aligning to TRBD1. TRBV23-1 is treated as an ORF (open reading frame) with a function not yet certain. The CDR3 length is 15 residues. Trimming took 4 bases from V and 0 from J; bases not matched to a gene: 1. As DNA, the CDR3 is TGCGCCAGCAGTCGACAGGGGACAACTAATGAAAAACTGTTTTTT. Amino acids: CASSRQGTTNEKLFF.

This clone was detected a few times. The chain joins TRBV19 to TRBJ1-4; TRBD1 is a possible D gene (5 bases). Germline CDR1 reads LNHDA; CDR2 reads SQIVND (reference sequence). The CDR3 runs to 15 residues. The ends were cut back, 10 bases at V and 0 bases at J, with 15 bases in the middle. The CDR3 is CATERGSATNEKLFF. The CDR3 DNA follows: TGTGCCACCGAAAGGGGATCTGCAACTAATGAAAAACTGTTTTTT. Drawing the rest from reference TRBV19 and TRBJ1-4, the complete variable domain is DGGITQSPKYLFRKEGQNVTLSCEQNLNHDAMYWYRQDPGQGLRLIYYSQIVNDFQKGDIAEGYSVSREKKESFPLTVTSAQKNPTAFYLCATERGSATNEKLFFGSGTQLSVL.

The V call is TRBV6-2 or TRBV6-3, the J call TRBJ1-1, with 10 bases matching TRBD1. Germline CDR1 is MNHEY and CDR2 is SVGEGT. V lost 3 bases, J lost 9 bases, and 10 bases stayed unmatched. The CDR3 runs 15 residues. CDR3 DNA sequence: TGTGCCAGCAGTTATAAGGCGACAGGGGGCGGCCAAGCTTTCTTT. Translation gives CASSYKATGGGQAFF.

The chain recombines TRBV15 with TRBJ1-5; D call uncertain. CDR3 length: 14 amino acids. With 7 bases removed from V and 4 bases from J, the gap between germline ends came to 14 bases. CDR1 and CDR2 from the germline V gene are LNHNV and YYDKDF (reference sequence). The CDR3 spells CATMILGDNQPQHF. CDR3 nucleotide sequence: TGTGCCACCATGATTCTAGGAGATAATCAGCCCCAGCATTTT. Full variable domain (rest looked up from reference TRBV15 and TRBJ1-5): DAMVIQNPRYQVTQFGKPVTLSCSQTLNHNVMYWYQQKSSQAPKLLFHYYDKDFNNEADTPDNFQSRRPNTSFCFLDIRSPGLGDTAMYLCATMILGDNQPQHFGDGTRLSIL.

V is TRBV28 and J is TRBJ1-2; D perhaps matches TRBD1 (5 bases). The CDR3 has 18 amino acids. Trimming cost V 2 bases and J 6 bases, with 25 bases left between them. Germline V lookup: CDR1 MDHEN, CDR2 SYDVKM. The CDR3 here is CASSLRQFFPVYLDGYTF. CDR3 nucleotides: TGTGCCAGCAGTTTAAGACAGTTCTTTCCGGTGTATCTTGATGGCTACACCTTC.

This clone has a handful of counts. This chain joins TRBV7-3 and TRBJ2-3; a possible D gene is TRBD1 (5 bases). Germline CDR1 is SGHTA and CDR2 is FQGTGA. CDR3 length: 13 amino acids. V lost 1 base and J 3 bases, leaving 5 bases between the germline ends. The DNA for the CDR3 is TGTGCCAGCAGCTTAAAGGGGACAGATACGCAGTATTTT. This gives the protein CASSLKGTDTQYF.

The chain recombines TRBV7-2 with TRBJ1-4; 8 nucleotides align to TRBD1. Germline loops: CDR1 SGHTA, CDR2 FQGNSA. The CDR3 has 18 amino acids. Unmatched junction bases numbered 14, after V lost 5 bases and J lost 3 bases. The CDR3 protein is CASSLGTGRRWANEKLFF. The CDR3 DNA sequence: TGTGCCAGCAGCCTAGGGACAGGTCGAAGGTGGGCTAATGAAAAACTGTTTTTT.

This chain joins TRBV27 and TRBJ1-2; D may be TRBD1 (6 bases). Trimming stripped 2 bases from V and 8 bases from J, with 15 bases between. The CDR3 consists of 14 residues. Germline V gene lookup returns CDR1 MNHEY and CDR2 SMNVEV (reference sequence). The CDR3 nucleotides are TGTGCCAGCAGTTTACAGGGGATTGGGCAAGGCTACACCTTC. Amino acids: CASSLQGIGQGYTF.

V usage is TRBV11-2 and J usage is TRBJ1-6; TRBD1 might be the D (5 bases). Germline V lookup: CDR1 SGHAT, CDR2 FQNNGV. Trimming left V 6 bases short and J 5 bases short, with 5 bases between. CDR3 size: 12 residues. The CDR3 protein is CASRGDNSPLHF. In DNA, the CDR3 is TGTGCCAGCAGAGGGGATAATTCACCCCTCCACTTT.

The sample holds a few counts of this clone. For the CDR3, the DNA is TGTGCTAGTGGTTTCCATCAGGGTAGCTCTGGAAACACCATATATTTT. Its protein product is CASGFHQGSSGNTIYF. This chain connects TRBV12-5 to TRBJ1-3, with a tentative D call TRBD1 (5 bases). The CDR3 is 16 residues long. Germline CDR1 LGHNT, CDR2 FRNRAP. Trimming removed 3 bases at V and 0 bases at J, with 12 bases between.

The J gene is TRBJ2-1, the V gene TRBV28; 7 positions match TRBD1. Germline lookup yields CDR1 MDHEN and CDR2 SYDVKM. The V gene end was trimmed by 4 bases and the J gene end by 1 base; junction bases not matched to a gene: 1. The CDR3 has 14 residues. In DNA, the CDR3 is TGTGCCAGCAGTTCGGGACAGTCCTACAATGAGCAGTTCTTC. Its protein is CASSSGQSYNEQFF.

The chain has TRBV2 and TRBJ2-1; D perhaps matches TRBD2 (5 bases). Per germline, CDR1 SNHLY and CDR2 FYNNEI. CDR3 length: 13 residues. Between the trimmed V and J ends, which lost 5 bases and 7 bases, there was a span of 12 bases. The CDR3 loop is CASSPGLLNEQFF. The DNA for the CDR3 is TGTGCCAGCAGTCCAGGACTTTTAAATGAGCAGTTCTTC.

The V gene is TRBV9, the J gene TRBJ2-5; 14 bases are a match to TRBD2. Germline V CDR1 and CDR2: SGDLS, YYNGEE. This CDR3 spans 17 amino acids. Trimming removed 3 bases from V and 3 bases from J; junction bases left unmatched: 7. The CDR3 is CASSAGTSGRMEETQYF. The CDR3 DNA follows: TGTGCCAGCAGCGCCGGGACTAGCGGGAGAATGGAAGAGACCCAGTACTTC.

The V call is TRBV15, the J call TRBJ1-4, with D perhaps matching TRBD1 (5 bases). The germline gives CDR1 LNHNV, CDR2 YYDKDF (reference sequence). V was shortened by 5 bases and J by 1 base, with 11 bases between the two germline ends. The CDR3 covers 15 residues. CDR3 sequence reads: CATSHSGQTNEKLFF. The CDR3 DNA follows: TGTGCCACCAGCCACTCAGGGCAAACTAATGAAAAACTGTTTTTT.

The V gene is TRBV7-2, the J gene TRBJ2-5, with D possibly being TRBD2 (6 bases). Germline-derived CDR1 and CDR2 are SGHTA and FQGNSA. The V end was cut by 1 base, the J end by 3 bases, with 9 bases between. This CDR3 has 14 amino acids. The CDR3 sequence: CASSLDAGKETQYF. CDR3 coding DNA: TGTGCCAGCAGCTTAGACGCGGGGAAAGAGACCCAGTACTTC.

The chain links TRBV19 to TRBJ2-3; 8 nucleotides match TRBD2. This CDR3 spans 17 amino acids. The ends lost 6 bases at V and 0 bases at J; junction bases unmatched: 11. Germline lookup yields CDR1 LNHDA and CDR2 SQIVND (reference sequence). The CDR3 DNA sequence: TGTGCCAGTAGCCCAGGGTATAGCGGGATGAGCACAGATACGCAGTATTTT. Protein: CASSPGYSGMSTDTQYF.